This TCR beta chain comes out of a study of T cells expressing NK-cell markers. The wider study: HCMV seropositivity marked most of the eight sequenced donors; one was seronegative.

Concerning this clonotype: Its antigen is currently unknown.

Study-level points and caveats: Questions lingered over whether expanded NKG2C+ T cell clones were HCMV-specific. The share of CD8+ T cells held by dominant NKG2C+ clonotypes was 1.0-7.0% in roughly 6 donors.

The CDR3 length is 18 residues. Germline V gene sequence: CDR1 LGHNA, CDR2 YNFKEQ. For TCR beta, cDNA was produced by 5'RACE template switching with UMIs. TCRdb re-called the 5' RACE reads; one entry per CDR3 protein, DNA not given. The listing records 90,000 to 130,000 distinct CDR3 sequences. The rearrangement joins TRBV4-2 to TRBJ2-5; TCRdb indicates TRBD2, and absent DNA this call remains unverified. This sequence originates from a woman aged 18-69 years in good health. Sequencing was carried out using blood T cells: a sorted CD56 or NKG2C T cell subset, CD4+ or CD8+ T cells, or bulk PBMC T cells (not recorded which). The CDR3 loop is CASSQGPPAGGLVETQYF.